These 21 T cell receptor beta chains came from one sample sequenced in a study of shared clonotypes between healthy human individuals. Naive CD8 cells, CD45RO-negative and positively selected for CCR7, excluded terminally differentiated effector memory CD45RA+ cells. TCRdb's copy holds only in-frame clones and misses some; the assay was immunoSEQ multiplex PCR. Found here are hundreds of thousands of clones, roughly 95% of them singletons; the top ten hold about 0.12%. The specimen sequenced was naive CD8+ T cells sorted from blood. These receptors originate from a woman aged 30 to 39 in good health.

This rearrangement joins TRBV28 to TRBJ1-2; 9 bases fit TRBD1. This CDR3 is built from 15 residues. Trimming removed 1 base from V and 8 bases from J; junction bases left unmatched: 8. CDR1 is MDHEN, CDR2 SYDVKM, per germline. CDR3 region: CASSLFRTGDGGYTF. CDR3 coding DNA: TGTGCCAGCAGTTTATTTAGGACAGGGGATGGCGGCTACACCTTC.

CDR3 in amino acids: CASSLWQPETQYF. CDR3 DNA sequence: TGTGCCAGCAGCTTGTGGCAACCGGAGACCCAGTACTTC. The chain joins TRBV7-6 to TRBJ2-5, with unresolved D. CDR1 and CDR2 (germline): SGHVS, FNYEAQ. The CDR3 totals 13 residues. Deletions cut 3 bases from V and 5 bases from J, with 10 bases between.

V usage is TRBV27 and J usage is TRBJ1-1; D might be TRBD1 (5 bases). V was shortened by 1 base and J by 4 bases, with 13 bases between the two germline ends. This CDR3 has 15 amino acids. From germline, CDR1 is MNHEY and CDR2 SMNVEV (reference sequence). CDR3 protein: CASSLYGGSGTEAFF. DNA of the CDR3: TGTGCCAGCAGTTTATATGGGGGGTCGGGCACTGAAGCTTTCTTT.

The rearrangement links TRBV19 to TRBJ2-7; D might be TRBD1 (6 bases). Trimming shortened V by 5 bases and J by 0 bases, and 20 bases separated the two germline ends. The germline CDR1 and CDR2 sequences are LNHDA and SQIVND (reference sequence). The CDR3 has 17 residues. CDR3: CASSPQGSSASSYEQYF. The CDR3 DNA is TGTGCCAGTAGTCCCCAGGGGAGCAGCGCTAGCTCCTACGAGCAGTACTTC.

With respect to this clone: The same CDR3 is also encoded by other DNA sequences in this sample. The V call is TRBV7-9, the J call TRBJ2-7, with D tentatively TRBD2 (5 bases). Germline values: CDR1 SEHNR, CDR2 FQNEAQ (reference sequence). This CDR3 comprises 12 residues. V was clipped by 1 base and J by 7 bases, with 8 bases between them. The CDR3 region has the DNA TGTGCCAGCAGCTTAGGGCCGGGGGAGCAGTACTTC. It specifies CASSLGPGEQYF.

The CDR3 DNA follows: TGTGCCACCAGCGCGACAGGGGAAAGTCAGCCCCAGCATTTT. Translation gives CATSATGESQPQHF. The chain employs TRBV15 and TRBJ1-5; 8 nucleotides agree with TRBD1. The CDR3 length is 14 residues. Germline assignment: CDR1 LNHNV and CDR2 YYDKDF (reference sequence). Trimming cost V 5 bases and J 6 bases; bases outside gene matches: 6.

This chain links TRBV5-1 with TRBJ1-5; the D gene is possibly TRBD1 (5 bases). The germline gives CDR1 SGHRS, CDR2 YFSETQ. CDR3 size: 15 residues. Trimming took 9 bases from V and 8 from J, leaving 24 bases between them. In nucleotides, the CDR3 is TGCGCCACCCACCCCCGGAGACACCGGGACGAGCCCCAGCATTTT. Protein sequence: CATHPRRHRDEPQHF. The whole variable domain, filled in from reference TRBV5-1 and TRBJ1-5, reads KAGVTQTPRYLIKTRGQQVTLSCSPISGHRSVSWYQQTPGQGLQFLFEYFSETQRNKGNFPGRFSGRQFSNSRSEMNVSTLELGDSALYLCATHPRRHRDEPQHFGDGTRLSIL.

This chain uses TRBV6-6 with TRBJ2-2; D may be TRBD2 (7 bases). This CDR3 contains 14 residues. CDR1 and CDR2 from the germline V gene are MNHNY and SVGAGI (reference sequence). Trimming took 11 bases from V and 1 from J, leaving 14 bases between them. The CDR3 DNA sequence: TGTGCCTGCGGGGGCGCGGGGAACACCGGGGAGCTGTTTTTT. Residues: CACGGAGNTGELFF.

The gene calls are TRBV19 and TRBJ2-3, with D possibly called TRBD1 or TRBD2 (5 bases each). The germline V gene encodes CDR1 LNHDA and CDR2 SQIVND (reference sequence). The CDR3 spans 14 residues. V was cut by 7 bases and J by 6 bases, with 17 bases left in between. CDR3 nucleotides: TGTGCCAGTACCGCAGAGGGGCAGGCGGATACGCAGTATTTT. This translates into CASTAEGQADTQYF. The entire variable domain, with the rest obtained from reference TRBV19 and TRBJ2-3, is as follows: DGGITQSPKYLFRKEGQNVTLSCEQNLNHDAMYWYRQDPGQGLRLIYYSQIVNDFQKGDIAEGYSVSREKKESFPLTVTSAQKNPTAFYLCASTAEGQADTQYFGPGTRLTVL.

This chain connects TRBV5-8 to TRBJ2-7; a weak D match, TRBD2 (5 bases). V was pared by 1 base and J by 3 bases, with 11 bases between. Germline V gene data show CDR1 as SGHTS and CDR2 as YDEGEE. The CDR3 has 14 amino acids. The CDR3 DNA reads as TGTGCCAGCAGCTTGACTCCGGGAAGCTACGAGCAGTACTTC. Encoded protein: CASSLTPGSYEQYF.

The chain employs TRBV7-9 and TRBJ1-4; D unclear. CDR3 length equals 15 residues. CDR1 and CDR2 from the germline V gene are SEHNR and FQNEAQ (reference sequence). V was pared by 1 base and J by 6 bases, with 12 bases between. In DNA form, the CDR3 reads TGTGCCAGCAGCTTAGTCATGAGACCCTATGAAAAACTGTTTTTT. It codes for CASSLVMRPYEKLFF.

This rearrangement joins TRBV27 to TRBJ2-7, with 8 bases aligning to TRBD1. Looked up from germline, CDR1 is MNHEY and CDR2 is SMNVEV (reference sequence). V was pared by 0 bases and J by 3 bases, with 10 bases of the junction left unmatched. The CDR3 runs to 17 residues. This chain's CDR3 is CASSLSRQGATYYEQYF. The DNA for the CDR3 is TGTGCCAGCAGTTTATCCCGCCAGGGGGCTACCTACTACGAGCAGTACTTC.

This clone was seen a single time. The V and J genes are TRBV28 and TRBJ2-3; no reliable D call. The CDR3 sequence is 16 residues long. V lost 4 bases and J 1 base, leaving 15 bases between the germline ends. The germline CDR1 and CDR2 sequences are MDHEN and SYDVKM. The CDR3 reads CASSSTVKGGTDTQYF. The CDR3 DNA reads as TGTGCCAGCAGTTCAACGGTCAAGGGTGGCACAGATACGCAGTATTTT.

The rearrangement joins TRBV6-5 to TRBJ2-1; D is undetermined. Germline lookup yields CDR1 MNHEY and CDR2 SVGAGI. The germline V and J ends were trimmed by 6 bases and 5 bases, with 11 bases remaining between them. The CDR3 consists of 13 residues. The CDR3 loop reads CASRTAPNNEQFF. In DNA form, the CDR3 reads TGTGCCAGCAGAACGGCACCGAACAATGAGCAGTTCTTC.

CDR3 sequence: CASSLGSSGRSEQYF. CDR3 DNA: TGTGCCAGCAGCTTAGGGTCTAGCGGGAGGTCCGAGCAGTACTTC. The V and J genes are TRBV27 and TRBJ2-7, with 11 bases matching TRBD2. Trimming took 6 bases from V and 6 from J; bases not matched to a gene: 10. CDR3 length equals 15 residues. Germline V CDR1 and CDR2: MNHEY, SMNVEV (reference sequence).

The chain has TRBV19 and TRBJ2-5; D not certain. V lost 8 bases and J 1 base, leaving 20 bases between the germline ends. The CDR3 loop spans 16 amino acids. Germline V CDR1 and CDR2: LNHDA, SQIVND (reference sequence). The CDR3 protein is CASSPLGLQTQETQYF. Here the CDR3 DNA reads TGTGCCAGTTCTCCCTTGGGATTACAGACCCAAGAGACCCAGTACTTC.

The CDR3 loop reads CASSFSPLYEQYF. The DNA of the CDR3 is TGTGCCAGCAGTTTTTCCCCCCTCTACGAGCAGTACTTC. This chain uses TRBV27 with TRBJ2-7; D is unresolved. This CDR3 spans 13 amino acids. Germline CDR1 reads MNHEY; CDR2 reads SMNVEV (reference sequence). Deletions cut 3 bases from V and 3 bases from J, with 9 bases between.

This chain connects TRBV2 to TRBJ2-5, with D uncertain. V lost 4 bases to trimming and J lost 2 bases, with 8 bases between them. The CDR3 spans 13 residues. Germline V gene data show CDR1 as SNHLY and CDR2 as FYNNEI. CDR3 sequence: CASSALGQETQYF. The DNA for the CDR3 is TGTGCCAGCAGTGCGCTCGGGCAAGAGACCCAGTACTTC.

This chain joins TRBV5-5 and TRBJ2-2; TRBD2 might be the D (5 bases). The CDR3 loop spans 13 amino acids. V lost 4 bases, J lost 8 bases, and 12 bases lay in between. Germline lookup yields CDR1 SGHKS and CDR2 YYEKEE (reference sequence). CDR3 sequence reads: CASSIGLFGELFF. The DNA for the CDR3 is TGTGCCAGCAGCATAGGACTTTTTGGGGAGCTGTTTTTT.

The chain recombines TRBV2 with TRBJ2-1, with TRBD2 matching 7 bases. This CDR3 comprises 16 residues. Per the germline V gene, CDR1 is SNHLY and CDR2 is FYNNEI. The trim removed 5 bases at V and 0 bases at J, leaving 7 bases unmatched. CDR3 in amino acids: CASSRTSESSYNEQFF. In DNA, the CDR3 is TGTGCCAGCAGTCGTACTAGCGAGAGCTCCTACAATGAGCAGTTCTTC.

The chain combines TRBV7-9 with TRBJ2-5; no clear D. CDR3 length equals 15 residues. Germline values: CDR1 SEHNR, CDR2 FQNEAQ (reference sequence). Trimming left V 5 bases short and J 1 base short, with 14 bases between. In nucleotides, the CDR3 is TGTGCCAGCAGCCCAGCCGGCCAGCTCCAAGAGACCCAGTACTTC. Its protein is CASSPAGQLQETQYF.